Sequencing of this T cell receptor beta chain was carried out in a study of T cells in Graves' hyperthyroidism and ophthalmopathy. Turning to the study itself: Peripheral blood was collected at initial diagnosis, before any treatment.

Template material for amplifying TCR beta CDR3 regions consisted of RNA transcripts. An initial round of RT-PCR targeting the TCR CDR3 relied on the HTBI primer set. Each CDR3 protein gets one entry after TCRdb re-called the multiplex PCR reads with MiXCR. The repertoire holds about 640,000 distinct CDR3 sequences, with less than 25% as singletons. CDR1 and CDR2 (germline): SGHTA, FQGNSA. The CDR3 covers 16 residues. V lost 5 bases to trimming and J lost 4 bases; unmatched junction nucleotides: 8. The sample holds many counts of this clonotype. The rearrangement uses TRBV7-2 and TRBJ2-1; 10 nucleotides match TRBD2. The clonotype was recovered from a man aged 30 to 45 with Graves' ophthalmopathy. Source material: blood. CDR3 amino acids: CASSQLAGVGYNEQFF. CDR3 coding DNA: TGTGCCAGCAGCCAGCTAGCGGGAGTGGGATACAATGAGCAGTTCTTC. The full variable domain, completed using reference TRBV7-2 and TRBJ2-1, is GAGVSQSPSNKVTEKGKDVELRCDPISGHTALYWYRQSLGQGLEFLIYFQGNSAPDKSGLPSDRFSAERTGGSVSTLTIQRTQQEDSAVYLCASSQLAGVGYNEQFFGPGTRLTVL.